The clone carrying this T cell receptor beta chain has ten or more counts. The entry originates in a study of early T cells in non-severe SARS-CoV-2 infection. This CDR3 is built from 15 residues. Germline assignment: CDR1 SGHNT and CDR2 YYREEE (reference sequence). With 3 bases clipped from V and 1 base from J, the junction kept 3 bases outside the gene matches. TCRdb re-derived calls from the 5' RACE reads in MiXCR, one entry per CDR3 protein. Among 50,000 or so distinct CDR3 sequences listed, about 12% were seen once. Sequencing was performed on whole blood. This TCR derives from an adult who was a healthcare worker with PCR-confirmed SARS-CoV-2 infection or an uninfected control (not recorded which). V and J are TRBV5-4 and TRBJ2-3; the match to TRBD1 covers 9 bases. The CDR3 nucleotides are TGTGCCAGCAGCTCCGGGACAGGGCGCACAGATACGCAGTATTTT. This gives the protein CASSSGTGRTDTQYF.